This T cell receptor (beta chain) came from a study of human T cells and chemical hapten exposure. The V gene end was trimmed by 8 bases and the J gene end by 5 bases; junction bases not matched to a gene: 6. Germline CDR1 MNHEY, CDR2 SVGEGT. The CDR3 is 13 amino acids. Time point reported: patch test 1, 2 weeks after DPC sensitization. Treatment given: therapeutic diphenylcyclopropenone sensitization with weekly scalp DPC. MiXCR was run by TCRdb on the RACE reads, yielding one entry per CDR3 protein. The table includes about 380,000 distinct CDR3 sequences, approximately 5% detected once. This clonotype was recorded many times.

The chain recombines TRBV6-2 or TRBV6-3 with TRBJ2-5, with 9 bases lining up with TRBD1. The starting material was whole blood, obtained in connection with sensitization to the hapten diphenylcyclopropenone (DPC). This sequence was found in a woman aged 45-65 years with alopecia areata. Some clones in this sample may be carry-over from other donors' samples. The CDR3 protein is CASVLQGAETQYF. CDR3 DNA: TGTGCCAGCGTTTTACAGGGGGCGGAGACCCAGTACTTC.